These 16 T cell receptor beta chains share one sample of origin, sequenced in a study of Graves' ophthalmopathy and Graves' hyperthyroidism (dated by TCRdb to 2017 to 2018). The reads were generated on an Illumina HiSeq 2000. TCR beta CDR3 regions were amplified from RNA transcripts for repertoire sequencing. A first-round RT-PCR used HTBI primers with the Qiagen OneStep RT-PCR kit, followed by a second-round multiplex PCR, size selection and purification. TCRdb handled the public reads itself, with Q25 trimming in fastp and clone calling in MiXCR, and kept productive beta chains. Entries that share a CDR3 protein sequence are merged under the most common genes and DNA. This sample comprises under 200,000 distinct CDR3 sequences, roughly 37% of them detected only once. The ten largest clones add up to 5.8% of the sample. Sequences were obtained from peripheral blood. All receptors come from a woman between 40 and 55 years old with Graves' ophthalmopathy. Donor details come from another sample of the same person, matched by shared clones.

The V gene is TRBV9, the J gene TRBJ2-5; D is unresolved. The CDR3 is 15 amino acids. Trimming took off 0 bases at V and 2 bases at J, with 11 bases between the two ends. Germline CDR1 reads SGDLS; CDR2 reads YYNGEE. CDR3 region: CASSVALTVQETQYF. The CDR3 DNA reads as TGTGCCAGCAGCGTAGCTCTAACGGTACAAGAGACCCAGTACTTC.

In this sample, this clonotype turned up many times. The CDR3 region is CASSYSWGNYDGYTF. For the CDR3, the DNA is TGTGCCAGCAGTTACTCGTGGGGGAACTATGATGGCTACACCTTC. V is TRBV6-2 or TRBV6-3 and J is TRBJ1-2; D perhaps matches TRBD1 (5 bases). Per germline, CDR1 MNHEY and CDR2 SVGEGT. This CDR3 comprises 15 residues. Trimming stripped 0 bases from V and 6 bases from J, with 14 bases between.

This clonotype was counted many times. The CDR3 protein is CSARSRQDNTEAFF. CDR3 in DNA: TGCAGTGCTAGGTCCCGACAGGACAACACTGAAGCTTTCTTT. The chain carries TRBV20-1 and TRBJ1-1, with a possible D match to TRBD1 (6 bases). Looked up from germline, CDR1 is DFQATT and CDR2 is SNEGSKA (reference sequence). The CDR3 is made up of 14 amino acids. Trimming stripped 3 bases from V and 2 bases from J, with 13 bases between.

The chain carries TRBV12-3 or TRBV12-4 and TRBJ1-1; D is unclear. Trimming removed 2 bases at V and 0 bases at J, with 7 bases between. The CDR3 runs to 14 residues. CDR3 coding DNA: TGTGCCAGCAGTTTAAGGAGGGTGAACACTGAAGCTTTCTTT. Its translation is CASSLRRVNTEAFF.

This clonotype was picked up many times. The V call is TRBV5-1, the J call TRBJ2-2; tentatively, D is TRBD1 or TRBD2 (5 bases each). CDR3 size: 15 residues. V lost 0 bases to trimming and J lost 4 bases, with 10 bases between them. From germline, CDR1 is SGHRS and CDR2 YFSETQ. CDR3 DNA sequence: TGCGCCAGCAGCTTGGTCAGGGACGGCACCGGGGAGCTGTTTTTT. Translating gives CASSLVRDGTGELFF.

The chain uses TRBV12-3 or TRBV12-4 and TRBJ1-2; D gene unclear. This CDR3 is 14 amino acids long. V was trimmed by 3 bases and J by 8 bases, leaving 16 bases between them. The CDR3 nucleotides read TGTGCCAGCAGTTTGGGCGGACTAGGGTTCGGCTACACCTTC. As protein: CASSLGGLGFGYTF.

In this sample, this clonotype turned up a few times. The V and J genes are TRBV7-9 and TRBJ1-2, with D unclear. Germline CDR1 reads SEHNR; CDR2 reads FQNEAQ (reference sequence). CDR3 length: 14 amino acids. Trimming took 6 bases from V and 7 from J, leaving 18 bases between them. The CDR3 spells CASRGTGYGGGYTF. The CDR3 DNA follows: TGTGCCAGCAGGGGAACGGGATACGGTGGTGGCTACACCTTC. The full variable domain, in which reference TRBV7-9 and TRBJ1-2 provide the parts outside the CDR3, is DTGVSQNPRHKITKRGQNVTFRCDPISEHNRLYWYRQTLGQGPEFLTYFQNEAQLEKSRLLSDRFSAERPKGSFSTLEIQRTEQGDSAMYLCASRGTGYGGGYTFGSGTRLTVV.

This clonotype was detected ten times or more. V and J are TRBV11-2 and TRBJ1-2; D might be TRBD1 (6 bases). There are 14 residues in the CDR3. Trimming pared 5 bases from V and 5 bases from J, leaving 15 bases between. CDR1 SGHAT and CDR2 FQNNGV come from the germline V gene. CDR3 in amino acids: CASSPNRADYGYTF. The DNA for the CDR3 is TGTGCCAGCAGCCCTAACAGGGCAGATTATGGCTACACCTTC.

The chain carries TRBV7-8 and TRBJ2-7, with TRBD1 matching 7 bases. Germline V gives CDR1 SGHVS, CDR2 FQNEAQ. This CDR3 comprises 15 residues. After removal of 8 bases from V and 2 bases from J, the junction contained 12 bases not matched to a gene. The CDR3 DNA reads TGTGCCAGCGGCAGACGCCGGGACAGCCCCTACGAGCAGTACTTC. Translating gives CASGRRRDSPYEQYF. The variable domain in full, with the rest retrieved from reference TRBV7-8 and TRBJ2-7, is GAGVSQSPRYKVAKRGQDVALRCDPISGHVSLFWYQQALGQGPEFLTYFQNEAQLDKSGLPSDRFFAERPEGSVSTLKIQRTQQEDSAVYLCASGRRRDSPYEQYFGPGTRLTVT.

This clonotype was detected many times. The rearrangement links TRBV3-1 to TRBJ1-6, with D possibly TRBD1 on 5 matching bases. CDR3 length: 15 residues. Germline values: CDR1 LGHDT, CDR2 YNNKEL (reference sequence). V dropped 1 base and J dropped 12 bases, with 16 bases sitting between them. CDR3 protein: CASSQGGTASGPLHF. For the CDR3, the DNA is TGTGCCAGCAGCCAAGGCGGGACGGCCTCGGGACCCCTCCACTTT.

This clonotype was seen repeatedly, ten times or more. CDR3 residues: CASSLKETQYF. In DNA form, the CDR3 reads TGTGCCAGCAGTTTAAAAGAGACCCAGTACTTC. The chain combines TRBV12-3 or TRBV12-4 with TRBJ2-5, with D unclear. This CDR3 has 11 residues. Trimming removed 2 bases at V and 3 bases at J, with 1 base between.

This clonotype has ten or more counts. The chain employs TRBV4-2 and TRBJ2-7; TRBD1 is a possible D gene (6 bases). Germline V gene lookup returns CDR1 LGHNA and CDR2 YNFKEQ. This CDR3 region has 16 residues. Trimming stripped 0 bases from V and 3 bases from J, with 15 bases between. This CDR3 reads CASSQDGSGANYEQYF. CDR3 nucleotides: TGTGCCAGCAGCCAAGACGGGTCAGGGGCGAACTACGAGCAGTACTTC.

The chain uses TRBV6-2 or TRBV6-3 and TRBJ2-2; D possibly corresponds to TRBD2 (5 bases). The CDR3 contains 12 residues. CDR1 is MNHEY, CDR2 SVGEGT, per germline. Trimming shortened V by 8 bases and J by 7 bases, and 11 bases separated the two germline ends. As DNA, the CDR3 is TGTGCCAGCGAAGTTGAGGGCGGGGAGCTGTTTTTT. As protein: CASEVEGGELFF.

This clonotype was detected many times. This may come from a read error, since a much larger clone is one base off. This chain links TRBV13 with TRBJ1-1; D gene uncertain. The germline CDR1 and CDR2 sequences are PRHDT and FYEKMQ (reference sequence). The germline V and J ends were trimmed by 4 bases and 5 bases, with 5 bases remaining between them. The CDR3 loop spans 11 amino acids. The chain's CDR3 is CASSSQTEAFF. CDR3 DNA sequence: TGTGCCAGCAGCTCCCAGACTGAAGCTTTCTTT. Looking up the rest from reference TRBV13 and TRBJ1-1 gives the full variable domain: AAGVIQSPRHLIKEKRETATLKCYPIPRHDTVYWYQQGPGQDPQFLISFYEKMQSDKGSIPDRFSAQQFSDYHSELNMSSLELGDSALYFCASSSQTEAFFGQGTRLTVV.

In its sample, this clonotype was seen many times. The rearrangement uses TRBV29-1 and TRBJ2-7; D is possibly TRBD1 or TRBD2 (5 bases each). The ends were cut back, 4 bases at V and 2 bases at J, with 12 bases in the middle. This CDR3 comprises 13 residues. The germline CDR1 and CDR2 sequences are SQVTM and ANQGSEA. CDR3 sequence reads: CSVVGGVTYEQYF. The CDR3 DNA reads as TGCAGCGTTGTTGGGGGAGTGACCTACGAGCAGTACTTC.

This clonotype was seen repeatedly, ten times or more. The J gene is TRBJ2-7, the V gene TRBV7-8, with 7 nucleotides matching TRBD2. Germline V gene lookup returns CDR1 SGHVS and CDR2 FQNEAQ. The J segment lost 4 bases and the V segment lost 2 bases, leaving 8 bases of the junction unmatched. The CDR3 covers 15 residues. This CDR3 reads CASSLNPAGPYEQYF. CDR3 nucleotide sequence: TGTGCCAGCAGCTTAAATCCAGCGGGGCCTTACGAGCAGTACTTC.